This T cell receptor (beta chain) stems from a study of T cells in localized non-small cell lung cancer (TCRdb year 2020). A note on the overall study: The study examined T cell repertoires in roughly 240 patients with early-stage NSCLC and compared tumors with uninvolved tumor-adjacent lungs. The cohort was made up of approximately 250 treatment-naive NSCLC patients whose localized lung tumors had been resected. The mean age of the NSCLC patients was roughly 63 years, with 120 to 150 men and 85 to 110 women. Broad study findings and their caveats: Higher blood T cell density associated with longer overall survival, while higher adjacent-lung clonality associated with shorter survival. The highest T cell clonality was observed in uninvolved tumor-adjacent lung, where clonality exceeded that of tumor, suggesting that antigenic responses were more focused in uninvolved tumor-adjacent lung. Because multi-region sequencing of the tumors was not done, intratumor heterogeneity could not be ruled out. Because the study design was exploratory, TCR variables were selected using unadjusted p-values without false-discovery rate correction. Of the top 100 tumor clones, a median of roughly 56 were detected in paired uninvolved adjacent lung; approximately 28 were also among that lung's top 100.

At diagnosis, peripheral blood, uninvolved tumor-adjacent lung and tumor were collected and were preserved as a mix of fresh-frozen and FFPE material. For TCR repertoire profiling, the blood samples were analyzed as peripheral blood mononuclear cells. Details on this clone: Its binding antigen is unknown. Base qualities are missing; no much larger clone stands one base away.

The immunoSEQ Assay was used to sequence TCR beta CDR3 regions from DNA. Per the authors' processing: To compute T cell density, TCR beta template counts were normalized to usable DNA, which was estimated by amplifying housekeeping genes. The preseqR package was used to estimate richness by extrapolating to 400,000 templates for PBMC samples and to 120,000 templates for tissue samples. Clonality was defined as one minus Pielou's evenness. Tissue-enriched TCRs were identified by differential abundance testing using productive amino-acid clonotypes, minimum total count 5 and alpha 0.1. The Jaccard Index and the Morisita Overlap Index were used to measure repertoire overlap between compartments. GLIPH clustered TCR beta CDR3s with public tetramer-defined viral CDR3s; viral motifs required at least three viral sequences plus V-gene enrichment. TCRdb carries this immuneACCESS record with in-frame sequences only. Its versions omit some clonotypes, under half of them owing to an unresolved V gene in the studies checked, with the rest unexplained. The V and J calls and clone size are taken from that table; D and trimming were inferred from the DNA. Within this sample are 27,000 or so clones, with roughly four fifths of them counted one time only. The ten largest clonotypes hold 3.5% to 5% of the sample.

A distance of 13 bases separates the germline ends of V and J, which lose 4 bases and 0 bases respectively. Its CDR3 holds 15 amino acids, cysteine through phenylalanine. Only the CDR3 DNA stays, 45 bases, in frame from base 1. Via the germline V gene (reference sequence), CDR1 is SGHNT and CDR2 YYREEE. Material: peripheral blood, obtained before any cancer treatment. The chain joins TRBV5-4 to TRBJ1-1; tentative D gene TRBD1, with 5 bases matching. The receptor's source is a woman aged 40-69 years with stage I lung adenocarcinoma. The DNA sequence is TGTGCCAGCAGCGGCCCCGGGACGGTGAACACTGAAGCTTTCTTT. Protein translation: CASSGPGTVNTEAFF.